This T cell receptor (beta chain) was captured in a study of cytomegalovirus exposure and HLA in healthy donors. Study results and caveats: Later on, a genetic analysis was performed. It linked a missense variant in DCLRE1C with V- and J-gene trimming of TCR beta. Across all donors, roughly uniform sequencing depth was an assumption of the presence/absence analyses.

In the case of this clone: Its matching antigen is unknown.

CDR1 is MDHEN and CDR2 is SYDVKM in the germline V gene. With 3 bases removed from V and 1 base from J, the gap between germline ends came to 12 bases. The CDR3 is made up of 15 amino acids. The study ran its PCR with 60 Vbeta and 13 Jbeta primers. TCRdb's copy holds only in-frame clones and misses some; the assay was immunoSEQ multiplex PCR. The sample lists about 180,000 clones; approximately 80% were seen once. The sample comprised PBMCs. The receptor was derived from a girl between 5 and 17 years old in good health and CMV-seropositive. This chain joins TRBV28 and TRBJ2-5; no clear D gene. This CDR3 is CASSLIGIAQETQYF. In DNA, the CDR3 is TGTGCCAGCAGTTTGATCGGAATAGCCCAAGAGACCCAGTACTTC.